This T cell receptor (beta chain) was sequenced for a study of molecular identifiers for immune sequencing clone quantification. Trimming cost V 5 bases and J 3 bases; bases outside gene matches: 9. Germline values: CDR1 MDHEN, CDR2 SYDVKM. The CDR3 totals 16 residues. Ten or more counts support this clonotype. One entry per CDR3 protein results from TCRdb running MiXCR on the PCR reads. The table has about 65,000 distinct CDR3 sequences, around 18% seen once. This sequence was found in a human donor in good health. Some libraries in this study had Jurkat cell RNA spiked in. Sequencing was performed on naive CD8+ T cells from blood, with Jurkat cell RNA spiked in. Sample subset: FACS-sorted CD8+CD4-CCR7+CD45RA+ naive T cells. The genes are TRBV28 and TRBJ2-7; TRBD2 matches at 11 bases. The CDR3 loop reads CASSLRPSGRNYEQYF. The CDR3 coding sequence is TGTGCCAGCAGTCTACGCCCTAGCGGGAGGAACTACGAGCAGTACTTC.